The 26 T cell receptor beta chains below were found in one sample sequenced in a study of CXCR3-negative and CXCR3-positive naive CD8 T cells. Notes on the study in general: TRB CDR3s of CXCR3-positive naive cells were more hydrophobic than those of CXCR3-negative naive cells.

Their target antigens are unknown. The authors prepared UMI-labeled TRB cDNA libraries by 5' RACE. Each CDR3 protein gets one entry in TCRdb, which reprocessed the 5' RACE reads and gives no DNA. With about 5,700 distinct CDR3 sequences in the sample, the ten largest clones hold less than 2.5%. Sequencing was done on a sample of naive CXCR3+ CD8+ T cells from blood. Specified subset: CD45RO-CCR7+CD27+CD95- naive CD8+ T cells expressing CXCR3 (TNR3+). Receptors originate from a human donor in good health. Some clones in this sample may be carry-over from other donors' samples.

V usage is TRBV12-3 or TRBV12-4 and J usage is TRBJ2-7; TCRdb outputs TRBD2, but without DNA this stays unchecked. The CDR3 is 19 residues long. The CDR3 loop is CASSTRVLRTAQFSYEQYF.

The genes are TRBV5-6 and TRBJ2-2; TCRdb outputs TRBD1, but without DNA this stays unchecked. This CDR3 has 15 amino acids. Germline CDR1 is SGHDT and CDR2 is YYEEEE. The chain's CDR3 is CASSLVQDGSGELFF.

In terms of frequency, this clonotype is medium-sized. The V call is TRBV7-8, the J call TRBJ1-6. CDR3 length: 16 amino acids. The germline CDR1 and CDR2 sequences are SGHVS and FQNEAQ. CDR3 loop: CASSPTWSSYNSPLHF.

V is TRBV5-1 and J is TRBJ2-3. This CDR3 spans 13 amino acids. The germline gives CDR1 SGHRS, CDR2 YFSETQ. The chain's CDR3 is CASSLAGADTQYF. The whole variable domain, filled in from reference TRBV5-1 and TRBJ2-3, reads KAGVTQTPRYLIKTRGQQVTLSCSPISGHRSVSWYQQTPGQGLQFLFEYFSETQRNKGNFPGRFSGRQFSNSRSEMNVSTLELGDSALYLCASSLAGADTQYFGPGTRLTVL.

This chain uses TRBV29-1 with TRBJ2-6. CDR1 and CDR2 from the germline V gene are SQVTM and ANQGSEA. This CDR3 is built from 16 residues. CDR3 protein: CSVPRKESSGANVLTF.

By frequency, this clonotype is medium-sized (0.01 to 0.1%). The rearrangement links TRBV28 to TRBJ1-1; TCRdb's D call, TRBD1, is unchecked because there is no DNA. Per the germline V gene, CDR1 is MDHEN and CDR2 is SYDVKM. CDR3 length: 14 amino acids. CDR3 loop: CASSLWAGDTEAFF.

The V and J genes are TRBV29-1 and TRBJ2-1; TCRdb returns TRBD2, unconfirmable since there is no DNA. Per germline, CDR1 SQVTM and CDR2 ANQGSEA. The CDR3 has 15 amino acids. This chain's CDR3 is CSVEGSGASYNEQFF.

The chain uses TRBV30 and TRBJ1-5. The CDR3 loop spans 15 amino acids. Germline values: CDR1 GTSNPN, CDR2 SVGIG (reference sequence). This CDR3 reads CAWSVASTSNQPQHF.

This clonotype is called medium-sized based on its frequency. The genes are TRBV20-1 and TRBJ2-2. Germline-derived CDR1 and CDR2 are DFQATT and SNEGSKA (reference sequence). The CDR3 consists of 15 residues. CDR3 residues: CSARDMGGSTGELFF.

Its frequency marks this clonotype as medium-sized. The chain employs TRBV7-3 and TRBJ2-1; TCRdb's assignment of TRBD2 cannot be checked, as there is no DNA. CDR3 length: 15 amino acids. Looked up from germline, CDR1 is SGHTA and CDR2 is FQGTGA. The CDR3 is CASSANGLAGNEQFF.

The chain links TRBV14 to TRBJ2-1; TCRdb indicates TRBD1, and absent DNA this call remains unverified. The CDR3 contains 15 residues. Germline CDR1 and CDR2: SGHDN and FVKESK. CDR3 sequence: CASSVGGGSYNEQFF.

In terms of frequency, this clonotype is medium-sized. This rearrangement joins TRBV2 to TRBJ2-7. CDR3 length equals 13 residues. Per germline, CDR1 SNHLY and CDR2 FYNNEI. The CDR3 here is CASRGWGSYEQYF.

This clonotype registers medium-sized by frequency. The V gene is TRBV15, the J gene TRBJ1-1. The germline gives CDR1 LNHNV, CDR2 YYDKDF (reference sequence). This CDR3 has 13 amino acids. The CDR3 reads CATAEGENTEAFF.

Frequency places this clonotype as medium-sized. The chain couples TRBV9 to TRBJ2-7; the TCRdb call, TRBD1, lacks DNA for checking. This CDR3 comprises 14 residues. The germline V gene has CDR1 SGDLS and CDR2 YYNGEE. CDR3 in amino acids: CASSVVGERDEQYF. Full variable domain (missing parts from reference TRBV9 and TRBJ2-7): DSGVTQTPKHLITATGQRVTLRCSPRSGDLSVYWYQQSLDQGLQFLIQYYNGEERAKGNILERFSAQQFPDLHSELNLSSLELGDSALYFCASSVVGERDEQYFGPGTRLTVT.

The rearrangement uses TRBV7-2 and TRBJ1-2. CDR3 length: 16 amino acids. CDR1 and CDR2 (germline): SGHTA, FQGNSA. CDR3 residues: CASSLALQLANYGYTF.

The J gene is TRBJ2-2, the V gene TRBV4-1; TCRdb names TRBD2, which stays unverified in the absence of DNA. The length of the CDR3 is 15 residues. Per germline, CDR1 MGHRA and CDR2 YSYEKL. CDR3 residues: CASSHPQGGTGELFF.

Frequency places this clonotype as medium-sized. The chain joins TRBV20-1 to TRBJ2-1; TCRdb designates TRBD2, a call that cannot be tested without DNA. CDR3 length: 17 amino acids. CDR1 is DFQATT, CDR2 SNEGSKA, per germline (reference sequence). This CDR3 is CSASELAGVGLINEQFF.

The V call is TRBV20-1, the J call TRBJ2-7; the D gene TCRdb calls, TRBD1, cannot be checked with no DNA. CDR3 length: 13 residues. CDR1 and CDR2 (germline): DFQATT, SNEGSKA (reference sequence). The CDR3 spells CSATDRLDYEQYF.

This clonotype ranks as medium-sized in terms of frequency. V usage is TRBV27 and J usage is TRBJ2-1; TCRdb reports TRBD1, a call that lacks DNA to check it against. From germline, CDR1 is MNHEY and CDR2 SMNVEV (reference sequence). This CDR3 region has 16 residues. The CDR3 region is CASSLWSGAPDNEQFF.

The J gene is TRBJ2-5, the V gene TRBV4-2; as DNA is missing, the TRBD2 call by TCRdb cannot be tested. The CDR3 is 13 residues long. The germline V gene has CDR1 LGHNA and CDR2 YNFKEQ. The CDR3 spells CASSPDLQETQFF.

The chain employs TRBV19 and TRBJ2-3; TCRdb's D call of TRBD1 is untestable without DNA. Germline V gene sequence: CDR1 LNHDA, CDR2 SQIVND (reference sequence). The CDR3 runs 16 residues. The CDR3 loop reads CASSIVQGVETDTQYF.

V usage is TRBV11-2 and J usage is TRBJ2-5; lacking DNA, the TRBD2 call made by TCRdb goes unchecked. Per the germline V gene, CDR1 is SGHAT and CDR2 is FQNNGV. The CDR3 consists of 12 residues. The CDR3 sequence: CASSPEGKTQYF. Combining the CDR3 with reference TRBV11-2 and TRBJ2-5 gives the whole variable domain EAGVAQSPRYKIIEKRQSVAFWCNPISGHATLYWYQQILGQGPKLLIQFQNNGVVDDSQLPKDRFSAERLKGVDSTLKIQPAKLEDSAVYLCASSPEGKTQYFGPGTRLLVL.

This clonotype counts as medium-sized by frequency. The chain couples TRBV6-2 or TRBV6-3 to TRBJ2-3; the D gene TCRdb calls, TRBD1, cannot be checked with no DNA. Germline CDR1 reads MNHEY; CDR2 reads SVGEGT. The CDR3 length is 16 residues. CDR3 loop: CASRHDTGASTDTQYF.

Frequency places this clonotype as medium-sized. CDR3: CASSFTSANYGYTF. J is TRBJ1-2 and V is TRBV7-2. From germline, CDR1 is SGHTA and CDR2 FQGNSA. The CDR3 extends over 14 amino acids.

By frequency, this clonotype is medium-sized. The rearrangement uses TRBV5-5 and TRBJ2-3; TCRdb's D gene call, TRBD1, goes unchecked for lack of DNA. CDR1 and CDR2 (germline): SGHKS, YYEKEE (reference sequence). The CDR3 sequence is 14 residues long. The CDR3 sequence is CASSFRDSTDTQYF.

The chain uses TRBV7-9 and TRBJ2-7. Germline CDR1 reads SEHNR; CDR2 reads FQNEAQ (reference sequence). The CDR3 has 12 amino acids. The CDR3 sequence is CASSLQVYEQYF.